The clone carrying this TCR beta chain was observed a handful of times. Its specificity is not known. A J-beta primer mix and a sample-barcoded 5' primer were used in a second PCR of about 7 to 12 cycles. A tag from a template-switch adaptor with 12 random nucleotides marked each cDNA molecule. TCRdb called the 5' RACE reads again in MiXCR, with one record for every CDR3 protein. The sample lists around 750,000 distinct CDR3 sequences; about 53% were seen once. The sample belongs to a study of blood T cells in healthy people across ages. V lost 5 bases and J 2 bases, leaving 16 bases between the germline ends. The V gene's germline CDR1 is SEHNR and CDR2 FQNEAQ (reference sequence). The CDR3 consists of 15 residues. Overall study results and limits: CMV status of donors was not determined, possibly confounding expanded clonotype changes. With unsorted PBMCs, a conclusive comparison of naive versus antigen-experienced cells was not possible. Versus aged donors, long-lived donors had higher diversity and more naive CD4+ cells.

The TCR sequence derives from a man older than 75 in good health. Sequenced: blood. The chain carries TRBV7-9 and TRBJ2-7, with a possible D match to TRBD2 (6 bases). CDR3 sequence reads: CASSQNPGLPYEQYF. The CDR3 coding sequence is TGTGCCAGCAGCCAAAACCCGGGACTCCCCTACGAGCAGTACTTC.